This TCR beta chain came from a study of blood T cell repertoires in COVID-19. Study context: The United States, Italy and Spain supplied acute and convalescent COVID-19 samples. PBMCs, B-cell-depleted T cells, or T cells provided the cDNA or gDNA that made up the material.

Per the original data handling: Estimation of nucleated cell counts relied on the amplification of reference gene primers. Sequencing was performed with immunoSEQ multiplex PCR; in TCRdb, only in-frame clones are kept and a portion is missing. V, J and clone size are taken as reported in that table, and D and trimming were inferred from the DNA itself. The sample has 200,000 to 300,000 clones; less than 90% are singletons. The CDR3 totals 15 residues. V was shortened by 1 base and J by 4 bases, with 17 bases between the two germline ends. Germline V gene data show CDR1 as SQVTM and CDR2 as ANQGSEA. The sequencing sample was made of peripheral blood. The TCR sequence derives from a man in his sixties who had recovered from COVID-19. The chain carries TRBV29-1 and TRBJ2-7; D is perhaps TRBD2 (5 bases). The CDR3 here is CSVEGVADGGYEQYF. The CDR3 DNA sequence: TGCAGCGTTGAAGGGGTCGCCGACGGAGGATACGAGCAGTACTTC.